The rows below give T cell receptor beta chains drawn from one sample of a study of PD-L1 blockade in urothelial cancer. TCRdb keeps only in-frame clones here, not all; method: immunoSEQ multiplex PCR. The sample has about 74,000 clones; less than 90% are singletons. Sample: PBMCs, taken around atezolizumab (anti-PD-L1) treatment. These receptors were obtained from a man between 65 and 85 years old with urothelial cancer. CDR3s include the opening cysteine and the closing phenylalanine or tryptophan. D genes are given only for firm matches. Clone sizes are given selectively: once, few, many, or a class where the clone is expanded.

>TRBJ1-5|TRBD1|NA|TRBV5-1
TGCGCCAGCAGCCCGGGGGACAGTCTACGTCAGCCCCAGCATTTT
CASSPGDSLRQPQHF
>TRBJ1-3|NA|once|TRBV28
TGTGCCAGCAGTTCGGCCGCGGGGAGCTCCTCTGGAAACACCATATATTTT
CASSSAAGSSSGNTIYF
>TRBJ2-3|TRBD2|NA|TRBV30
TGTGCCTGGAGGACTAGCGGGAGATCTGATACGCAGTATTTT
CAWRTSGRSDTQYF
>TRBJ2-1|TRBD2|NA|TRBV7-7
TGTGCCAGCAGCCCAAGCGGGAGGCACAATGAGCAGTTCTTC
CASSPSGRHNEQFF
>TRBJ1-5|TRBD1|NA|TRBV27
TGTGCCAGCCGCCCAGGACCATCTCGACAGGGCTCCTCGGATCAGCCCCAGCATTTT
CASRPGPSRQGSSDQPQHF
>TRBJ2-7|TRBD2|NA|TRBV27
TGTGCCAGCAGTGGACTAGCGGGAGTTGGGCAGTACTTC
CASSGLAGVGQYF
>TRBJ1-5|TRBD1|NA|TRBV19
TGTGCCAGTAGAACCTTCACAGGGGGAAATCAGCCCCAGCATTTT
CASRTFTGGNQPQHF
>TRBJ1-1|TRBD1|NA|TRBV29-1
TGCAGCGGAAGGACAGGGGGCTCTAATGAAGCTTTCTTT
CSGRTGGSNEAFF
>TRBJ1-3|NA|NA|TRBV2
TGTGCCAGCCGTCTAAACCCTGGAAACACCATATATTTT
CASRLNPGNTIYF
>TRBJ1-3|TRBD1|once|TRBV19
TGTGCCAGTAGTAACTCCGGGACAGGTATCTCTGGAAACACCATATATTTT
CASSNSGTGISGNTIYF
>TRBJ1-2|TRBD1|NA|TRBV15
TGTGCCACCAGCAACTCCGGGACAGGGATCTATGGCTACACCTTC
CATSNSGTGIYGYTF
>TRBJ2-5|NA|NA|TRBV5-1
TGCGCCAGCAGCTATTCGGACAGACGTCCCCAAGAGACCCAGTACTTC
CASSYSDRRPQETQYF
>TRBJ2-1|TRBD1|NA|TRBV9
TGTGCCAGCAGCGTATCCGCCGGGACAGGCGGGCACAGTGAGCAGTTCTTC
CASSVSAGTGGHSEQFF
>TRBJ2-1|NA|NA|TRBV27
TGTGCCAGCAGTTCCCCGTCTCTCGCGGATTCCTACAATGAGCAGTTCTTC
CASSSPSLADSYNEQFF
>TRBJ2-3|NA|NA|TRBV7-9
TGTGCCAGCAGCGCCTTAGACACAGATACGCAGTATTTT
CASSALDTDTQYF
>TRBJ2-2|NA|NA|TRBV7-9
TGTGCCAGCAGCATGATAGGGAGTGGGGAGCTGTTTTTT
CASSMIGSGELFF
>TRBJ2-1|TRBD1|NA|TRBV5-1
TGCGCCAGCAGCTTGGAAGGGGGCGCGCTTAATGAGCAGTTCTTC
CASSLEGGALNEQFF
>TRBJ2-4|NA|NA|TRBV21-1
TGTGCCAGCATCCAAGGGGGGGTTCTAGCCAAAAACATTCAGTACTTC
CASIQGGVLAKNIQYF
>TRBJ2-7|NA|NA|TRBV7-9
TGTGCCAGCTCTAGCGCCGACTACGAGCAGTACTTC
CASSSADYEQYF
>TRBJ1-2|NA|NA|TRBV5-1
TGCGCCAGCACCCCGGGACTGAACTATGGCTACACCTTC
CASTPGLNYGYTF
>TRBJ2-7|TRBD1|NA|TRBV7-2
TGTGCCAGCAGCTTTAGGACAGGGGGTAATTACGAGCAGTACTTC
CASSFRTGGNYEQYF
>TRBJ2-2|NA|few|TRBV7-3
TGTGCCAGCAGCCAACGGGTGGGCACCGGGGAGCTGTTTTTT
CASSQRVGTGELFF
>TRBJ2-4|NA|once|TRBV5-6
TGTGCCAGCAGCTTGGAGGAGCAGCTTGATCAGTACTTC
CASSLEEQLDQYF
>TRBJ2-7|NA|NA|TRBV9
TGTGCCAGCAGCGTAGGGGACACCTACGAGCAGTACTTC
CASSVGDTYEQYF
>TRBJ1-2|NA|once|TRBV7-2
TGTGCCAGCAGCTTAGCGAGAGGGAACTATGGCTACACCTTC
CASSLARGNYGYTF
>TRBJ2-1|TRBD1|NA|TRBV29-1
TGCAGCGTTGAGGGCCAGGGGGTGTTTGAGCAGTTCTTC
CSVEGQGVFEQFF